This T cell receptor beta chain was profiled in a study of early T cells in non-severe SARS-CoV-2 infection. Overall study context: Sequencing input comprised bulk RNA from unsorted whole blood; chain pairing was not available.

Study observations and caveats: Matching against VDJdb likely underestimated virus-specific expansions, favoring anti-spike CD8.

This clonotype was counted ten times or more. Its target is not known. Individual cDNA molecules were tagged with unique molecular identifiers. TCRdb reprocessed the 5' RACE reads with MiXCR, giving one entry per CDR3 protein. Of about 86,000 distinct CDR3 sequences listed, approximately 15% are singletons. The CDR3 contains 12 residues. V shed 5 bases and J shed 2 bases, with 9 bases lying between them. The germline gives CDR1 DFQATT, CDR2 SNEGSKA (reference sequence). The TCR comes from an adult who was a healthcare worker with PCR-confirmed SARS-CoV-2 infection or an uninfected control (not recorded which). The specimen sequenced was whole blood. J is TRBJ1-2 and V is TRBV20-1; D gene uncertain. In DNA, the CDR3 is TGCAGTGCTCAGGACGGGAACTATGGCTACACCTTC. Translated: CSAQDGNYGYTF.